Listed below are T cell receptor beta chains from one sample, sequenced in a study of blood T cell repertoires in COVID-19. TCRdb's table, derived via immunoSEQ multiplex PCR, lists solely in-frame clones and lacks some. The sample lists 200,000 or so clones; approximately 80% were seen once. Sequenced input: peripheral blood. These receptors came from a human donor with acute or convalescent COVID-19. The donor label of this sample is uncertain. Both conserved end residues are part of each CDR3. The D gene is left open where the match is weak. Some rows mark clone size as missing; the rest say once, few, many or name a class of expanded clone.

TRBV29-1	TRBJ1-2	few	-	CSVESQGLGVYGYTF	TGCAGCGTTGAATCTCAGGGTTTGGGTGTCTATGGCTACACCTTC
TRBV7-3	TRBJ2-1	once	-	CASSPTSRPRSYNEQFF	TGTGCCAGCAGCCCTACCTCACGTCCCCGCTCCTACAATGAGCAGTTCTTC
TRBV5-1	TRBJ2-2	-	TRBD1	CASSLGTVNTGELFF	TGCGCCAGCAGCTTAGGGACAGTTAACACCGGGGAGCTGTTTTTT
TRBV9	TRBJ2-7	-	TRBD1	CASSPRTGGYEQYF	TGTGCCAGCAGCCCTCGGACAGGGGGCTACGAGCAGTACTTC
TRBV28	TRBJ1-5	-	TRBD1	CASDQGEGNQPQHF	TGTGCCAGTGATCAGGGGGAAGGCAATCAGCCCCAGCATTTT
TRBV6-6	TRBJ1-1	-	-	CASSPPRGDVLNTEAFF	TGTGCCAGCAGTCCCCCTCGGGGGGACGTATTGAACACTGAAGCTTTCTTT
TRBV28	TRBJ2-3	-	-	CASTLNTDTQYF	TGTGCCAGCACTCTTAACACAGATACGCAGTATTTT
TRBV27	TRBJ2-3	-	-	CASSSPALGADTQYF	TGTGCCAGCAGTTCGCCCGCATTAGGGGCAGATACGCAGTATTTT
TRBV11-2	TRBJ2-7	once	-	CASRPGSWQLPYEQYF	TGTGCCAGCAGACCCGGGTCGTGGCAGCTACCTTACGAGCAGTACTTC
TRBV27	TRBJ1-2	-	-	CASSLWAGRGYTF	TGTGCCAGCAGTTTATGGGCGGGACGGGGCTACACCTTC
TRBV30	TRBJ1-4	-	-	CAWSTRDGKLFF	TGTGCCTGGAGTACGCGGGACGGCAAACTGTTTTTT
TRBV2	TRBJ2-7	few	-	CASSDHPGGEQYF	TGTGCCAGCAGTGATCATCCAGGAGGAGAGCAGTACTTC
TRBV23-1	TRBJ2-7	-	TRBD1	CASSQSGTGSYEQYF	TGCGCCAGCAGTCAATCCGGGACAGGGTCCTACGAGCAGTACTTC
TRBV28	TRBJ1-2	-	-	CASSSQAGRNYGYTF	TGTGCCAGCAGTTCGCAGGCGGGACGGAACTATGGCTACACCTTC
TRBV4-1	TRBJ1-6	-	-	CASSQEGRRGNSPLHF	TGCGCCAGCAGCCAAGAAGGTCGGCGGGGAAATTCACCCCTCCACTTT
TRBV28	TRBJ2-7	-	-	CASSLEGRNYEQYF	TGTGCCAGCAGCTTAGAGGGCCGGAACTACGAGCAGTACTTC
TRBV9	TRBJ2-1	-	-	CASSPRGGWTYNEQFF	TGTGCCAGCAGCCCCCGCGGGGGCTGGACCTACAATGAGCAGTTCTTC
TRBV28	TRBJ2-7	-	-	CASSLEQPGEQYF	TGTGCCAGCAGTTTAGAACAGCCTGGAGAGCAGTACTTC
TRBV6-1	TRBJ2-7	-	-	CASSERAGGNGEQYF	TGTGCCAGCAGTGAACGGGCAGGGGGGAATGGGGAGCAGTACTTC
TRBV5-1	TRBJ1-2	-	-	CASSATGFRASRGYTF	TGCGCCAGCAGCGCGACAGGTTTTCGGGCCTCAAGGGGCTACACCTTC
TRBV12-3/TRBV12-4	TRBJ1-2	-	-	CASSIGGGYTF	TGTGCCAGCAGTATCGGGGGTGGCTACACCTTC
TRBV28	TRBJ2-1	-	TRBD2	CASTTLAGGTNEQFF	TGTGCCAGCACTACACTAGCGGGAGGGACTAATGAGCAGTTCTTC
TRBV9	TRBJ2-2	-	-	CASSRGTGELFF	TGTGCCAGCAGCAGGGGGACCGGGGAGCTGTTTTTT
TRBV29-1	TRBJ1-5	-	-	CSVEEIEGQPQHF	TGCAGCGTTGAAGAAATTGAGGGACAGCCCCAGCATTTT
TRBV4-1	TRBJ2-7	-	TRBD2	CASSQLSGTSFYEQYF	TGCGCCAGCAGCCAACTATCCGGGACTAGCTTCTACGAGCAGTACTTC
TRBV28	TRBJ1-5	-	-	CASSTGKGQPQHF	TGTGCCAGCAGTACAGGGAAGGGGCAGCCCCAGCATTTT
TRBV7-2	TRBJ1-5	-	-	CASSLERRGGPQHF	TGTGCCAGCAGCTTAGAACGTAGGGGAGGACCCCAGCATTTT
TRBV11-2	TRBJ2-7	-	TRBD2	CASSRTSGPSYEQYF	TGTGCCAGCAGCCGGACTAGCGGCCCATCCTACGAGCAGTACTTC
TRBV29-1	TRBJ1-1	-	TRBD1	CSATQGMNTEAFF	TGCAGCGCCACACAGGGGATGAACACTGAAGCTTTCTTT
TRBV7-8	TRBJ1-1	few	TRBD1	CASSLTGGTEAFF	TGTGCCAGCAGCTTAACAGGGGGCACTGAAGCTTTCTTT
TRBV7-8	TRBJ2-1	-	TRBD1	CASSPWTGPSSYNEQFF	TGTGCCAGCAGCCCCTGGACAGGGCCCAGCTCCTACAATGAGCAGTTCTTC
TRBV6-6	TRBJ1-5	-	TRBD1	CASRRDRVPHQPQHF	TGTGCCAGCAGGAGGGACAGGGTGCCCCATCAGCCCCAGCATTTT
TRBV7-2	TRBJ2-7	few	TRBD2	CASSLVASGSREQYF	TGTGCCAGCAGCTTAGTGGCTAGCGGGAGTCGCGAGCAGTACTTC
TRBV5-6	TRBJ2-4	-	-	CASSLSRGAQGNIQYF	TGTGCCAGCAGCTTATCCAGGGGGGCTCAAGGGAACATTCAGTACTTC
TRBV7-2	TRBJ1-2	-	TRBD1	CASSFAGGYGYTF	TGTGCCAGCAGCTTCGCAGGGGGATATGGCTACACCTTC
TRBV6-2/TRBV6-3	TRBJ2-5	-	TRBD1	CASSYGAGGWETQYF	TGTGCCAGCAGTTACGGGGCAGGGGGCTGGGAGACCCAGTACTTC
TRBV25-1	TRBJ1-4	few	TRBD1	CASSDDRGRSEKLFF	TGTGCCAGCAGTGACGACAGGGGAAGGAGTGAAAAACTGTTTTTT
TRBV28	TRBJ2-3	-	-	CASRDNTDTQYF	TGTGCCAGCAGGGACAACACAGATACGCAGTATTTT